This TCR beta chain was sequenced in a study of T cells in Graves' hyperthyroidism and ophthalmopathy. The study, taken as a whole, reports: Using 13 V-J features, a model discriminated ophthalmopathy from stable hyperthyroidism.

This CDR3 spans 15 amino acids. V was cut by 0 bases and J by 7 bases, with 13 bases left in between. Germline CDR1 is MGHRA and CDR2 is YSYEKL. This clonotype occurred many times. What it recognizes is unknown. From RNA transcripts, TCR beta CDR3 regions were amplified. The TCR CDR3 was amplified in a first-round RT-PCR using the HTBI primer set. TCRdb re-analysed the multiplex PCR reads in MiXCR, keeping a single row per CDR3 protein. The sample has around 400,000 distinct CDR3 sequences, 13% to 15% seen once; the top ten hold approximately 19%. The chain recombines TRBV4-1 with TRBJ1-5; perhaps TRBD1 as D (5 bases). Sequencing was carried out using blood. This receptor was obtained from a woman aged 55-69 years with Graves' ophthalmopathy. Here the CDR3 reads CASSQEPGSGQPQHF. The DNA of the CDR3 is TGCGCCAGCAGCCAAGAGCCAGGGTCTGGCCAGCCCCAGCATTTT.